This TCR beta chain was identified in a study of blood T cells in healthy people across ages. The authors extracted at least 6 micrograms of total RNA per sample. This CDR3 contains 17 residues. Germline assignment: CDR1 KGHDR and CDR2 SFDVKD. J was trimmed by 1 base and V by 12 bases; bases with no gene match: 12. A J-beta primer mix and a sample-barcoded 5' primer were used in a second PCR of roughly 7 to 12 cycles. TCRdb reprocessed the 5' RACE reads with MiXCR, giving one entry per CDR3 protein. The sample has approximately 800,000 distinct CDR3 sequences; 53% are singletons. This receptor was taken from a man aged 80 or over in good health. Specimen: blood. This rearrangement joins TRBV24-1 to TRBJ2-4; TRBD1 aligns across 12 bases. For the CDR3, the DNA is TGTGCCGACTATAGGGGACAGGGGGCTCTGGCCAAAAACATTCAGTACTTC. Translated, it gives CADYRGQGALAKNIQYF.